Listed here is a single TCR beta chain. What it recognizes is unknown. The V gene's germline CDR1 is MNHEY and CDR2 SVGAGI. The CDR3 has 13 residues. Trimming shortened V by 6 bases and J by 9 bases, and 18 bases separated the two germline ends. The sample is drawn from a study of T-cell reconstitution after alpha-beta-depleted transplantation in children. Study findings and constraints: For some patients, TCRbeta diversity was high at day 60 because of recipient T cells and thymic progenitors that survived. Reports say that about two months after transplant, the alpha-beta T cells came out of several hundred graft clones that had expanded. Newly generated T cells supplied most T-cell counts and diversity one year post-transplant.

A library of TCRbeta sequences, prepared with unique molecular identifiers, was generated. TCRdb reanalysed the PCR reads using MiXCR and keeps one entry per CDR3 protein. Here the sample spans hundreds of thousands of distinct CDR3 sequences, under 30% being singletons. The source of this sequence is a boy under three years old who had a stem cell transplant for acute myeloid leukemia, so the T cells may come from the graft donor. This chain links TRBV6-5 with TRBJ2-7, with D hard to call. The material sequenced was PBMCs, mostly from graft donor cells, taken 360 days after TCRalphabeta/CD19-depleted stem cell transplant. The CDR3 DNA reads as TGTGCCAGCAGCTTACAGATGGGGTATGGGCAGTACTTC. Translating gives CASSLQMGYGQYF.